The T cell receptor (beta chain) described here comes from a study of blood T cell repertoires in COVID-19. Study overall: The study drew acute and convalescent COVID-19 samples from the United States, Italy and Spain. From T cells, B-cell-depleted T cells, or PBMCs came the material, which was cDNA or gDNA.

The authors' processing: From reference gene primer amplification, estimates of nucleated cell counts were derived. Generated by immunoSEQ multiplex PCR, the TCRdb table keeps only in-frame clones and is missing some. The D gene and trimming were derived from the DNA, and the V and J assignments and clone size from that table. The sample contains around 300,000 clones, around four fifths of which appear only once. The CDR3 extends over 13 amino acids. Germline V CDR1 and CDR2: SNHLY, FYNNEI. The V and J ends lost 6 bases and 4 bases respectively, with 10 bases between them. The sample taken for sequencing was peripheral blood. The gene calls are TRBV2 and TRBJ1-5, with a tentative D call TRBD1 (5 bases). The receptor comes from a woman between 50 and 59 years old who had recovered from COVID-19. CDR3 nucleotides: TGTGCCAGCAGGAACAGGCCAAATCAGCCCCAGCATTTT. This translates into CASRNRPNQPQHF.